This TCR beta chain was found in a study of human T cells and chemical hapten exposure. This clonotype was observed many times. This sample's time point: patch test 1, 2 weeks after DPC sensitization. Stated treatment: therapeutic diphenylcyclopropenone sensitization with weekly scalp DPC. CDR3 size: 14 residues. V lost 0 bases to trimming and J lost 6 bases, with 10 bases between them. Looked up from germline, CDR1 is ENHRY and CDR2 is SYGVKD. MiXCR, applied by TCRdb to the RACE reads, yields one record per CDR3 protein. The sample lists around 300,000 distinct CDR3 sequences; roughly 6.9% were seen once.

The clonotype was recovered from a woman younger than 30 with alopecia areata. Some clones in this sample may be carry-over from other donors' samples. The chain joins TRBV10-3 to TRBJ2-3; D gene uncertain. The sequences come from whole blood, collected in connection with sensitization to the hapten diphenylcyclopropenone (DPC). The CDR3 is CAISESMARDTQYF. The CDR3 DNA reads TGTGCCATCAGTGAGTCGATGGCGCGCGATACGCAGTATTTT.